The 5 T cell receptor beta chains given below trace back to one sample, sequenced in a study of T cells in localized non-small cell lung cancer. The table came from immunoSEQ multiplex PCR; TCRdb's copy has only in-frame clones and leaves some out. The sample lists around 2,800 clones, around 25% occurring once. Sequencing used lung tumor tissue, obtained before any cancer treatment. The source is a man aged 40 to 70 with stage I lung adenocarcinoma.

There are a few counts of this clone. V is TRBV6-8 and J is TRBJ1-1, with D uncertain. Germline V lookup: CDR1 MNHGY, CDR2 SAAAGT. The CDR3 loop spans 12 amino acids. Trimming left V 6 bases short and J 3 bases short, with 8 bases between. CDR3: CASSRRDTEAFF. CDR3 DNA: TGTGCCAGCAGCAGAAGGGACACTGAAGCTTTCTTT.

This clone counts as large. The V gene is TRBV11-3, the J gene TRBJ2-1; TRBD1 matches 9 bases. CDR3 size: 17 residues. CDR1 and CDR2 (germline): SGHNT, YENEEA. The V gene end was trimmed by 5 bases and the J gene end by 1 base; junction bases not matched to a gene: 9. CDR3 DNA: TGTGCCAGCAGCCAATCCGGGACAGGGTCGTCCTACAATGAGCAGTTCTTC. It codes for CASSQSGTGSSYNEQFF.

A few counts support this clone. The chain couples TRBV6-8 to TRBJ1-1; possibly TRBD1 for D (5 bases). The germline V gene has CDR1 MNHGY and CDR2 SAAAGT. This CDR3 has 13 residues. V lost 5 bases and J 2 bases, leaving 9 bases between the germline ends. Here the CDR3 DNA reads TGTGCCAGCAGTGCGGGACGCAACACTGAAGCTTTCTTT. Translation gives CASSAGRNTEAFF.

This clone was found a few times. CDR3 sequence (DNA): TGTGCCAGCAGTGTCCGGGACAACCAGCCCCAGCATTTT. Translating gives CASSVRDNQPQHF. The V call is TRBV6-8, the J call TRBJ1-5, with a weak D call TRBD1 (6 bases). V lost 5 bases to trimming and J lost 7 bases, with 12 bases between them. CDR1 MNHGY and CDR2 SAAAGT come from the germline V gene. CDR3 length equals 13 residues.

By sample fraction, this clone is medium-sized. The chain is built from TRBV6-8 and TRBJ2-5, with 9 bases identical to TRBD1. This CDR3 has 19 residues. J gave up 1 base and V 0 bases, and 12 bases lay outside the gene matches. Germline V gene data show CDR1 as MNHGY and CDR2 as SAAAGT. The CDR3 reads CASSYSWTGESLSQETQYF. The CDR3 nucleotides are TGTGCCAGCAGTTACTCATGGACAGGGGAATCTCTGTCCCAAGAGACCCAGTACTTC.